This T cell receptor (beta chain) originates from a study of early T cells in non-severe SARS-CoV-2 infection. Study at large: Chains from this unsorted whole-blood bulk RNA could not be paired. General observations from the study: Private and CD4 specificities were missed by VDJdb matching, skewed to anti-spike CD8.

Trimming left V 0 bases short and J 7 bases short, with 7 bases between. This CDR3 has 13 amino acids. Many counts were recorded for this clonotype. Its antigen is as yet unknown. Individually, cDNA molecules had unique molecular identifiers attached to them. MiXCR, run by TCRdb on the 5' RACE reads, gives a single entry per CDR3 protein. The sample holds roughly 77,000 distinct CDR3 sequences; around 12% are singletons and the top ten take roughly 4.3%. The genes are TRBV12-3 or TRBV12-4 and TRBJ2-1, with D unclear. The source of this sequence is an adult who was a healthcare worker with PCR-confirmed SARS-CoV-2 infection or an uninfected control (not recorded which). Sequencing was done on a sample of whole blood. Here the CDR3 reads CASSLAPQNEQFF. The CDR3 DNA sequence: TGTGCCAGCAGTTTAGCGCCTCAGAATGAGCAGTTCTTC.